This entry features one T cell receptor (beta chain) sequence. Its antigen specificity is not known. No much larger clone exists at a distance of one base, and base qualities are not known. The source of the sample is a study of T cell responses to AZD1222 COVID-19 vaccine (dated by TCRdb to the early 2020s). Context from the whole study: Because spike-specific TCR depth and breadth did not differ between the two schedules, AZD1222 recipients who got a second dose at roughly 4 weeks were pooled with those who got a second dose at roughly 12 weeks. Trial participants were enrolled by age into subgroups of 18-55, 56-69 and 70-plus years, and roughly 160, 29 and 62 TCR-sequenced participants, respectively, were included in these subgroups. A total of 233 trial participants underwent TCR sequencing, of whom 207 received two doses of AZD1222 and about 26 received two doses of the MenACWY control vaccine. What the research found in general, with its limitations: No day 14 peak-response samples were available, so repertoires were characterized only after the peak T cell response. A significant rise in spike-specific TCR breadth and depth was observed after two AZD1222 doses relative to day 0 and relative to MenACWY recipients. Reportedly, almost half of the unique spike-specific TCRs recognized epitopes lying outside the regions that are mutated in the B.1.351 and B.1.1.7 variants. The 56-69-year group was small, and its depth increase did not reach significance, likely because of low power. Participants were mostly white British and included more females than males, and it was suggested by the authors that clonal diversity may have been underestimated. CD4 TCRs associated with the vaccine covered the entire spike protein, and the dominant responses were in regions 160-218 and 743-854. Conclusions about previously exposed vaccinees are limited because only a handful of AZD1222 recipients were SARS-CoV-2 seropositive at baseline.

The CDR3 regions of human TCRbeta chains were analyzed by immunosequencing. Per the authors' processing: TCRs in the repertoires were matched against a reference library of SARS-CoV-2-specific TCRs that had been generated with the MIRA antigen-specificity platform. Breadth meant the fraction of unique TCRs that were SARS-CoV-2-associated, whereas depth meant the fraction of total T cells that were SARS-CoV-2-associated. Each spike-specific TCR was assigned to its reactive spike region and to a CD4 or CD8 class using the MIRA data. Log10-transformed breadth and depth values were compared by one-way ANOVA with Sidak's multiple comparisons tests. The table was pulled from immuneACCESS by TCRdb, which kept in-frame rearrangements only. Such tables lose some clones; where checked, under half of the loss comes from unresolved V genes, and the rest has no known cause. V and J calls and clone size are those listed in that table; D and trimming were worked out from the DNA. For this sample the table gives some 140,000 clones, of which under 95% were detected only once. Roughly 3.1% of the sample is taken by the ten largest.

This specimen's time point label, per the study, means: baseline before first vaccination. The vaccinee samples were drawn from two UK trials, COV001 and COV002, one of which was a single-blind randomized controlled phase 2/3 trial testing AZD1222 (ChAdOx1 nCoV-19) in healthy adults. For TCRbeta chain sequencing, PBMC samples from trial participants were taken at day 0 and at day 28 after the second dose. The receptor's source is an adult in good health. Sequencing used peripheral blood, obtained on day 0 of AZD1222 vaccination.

The CDR3 sequence is CASSIRTGYQPQHF. The base sequence is TGTGCCAGCAGTATCCGGACAGGGTATCAGCCCCAGCATTTT. Here the chain combines TRBV27 and TRBJ1-5, with 8 bases matching TRBD1. The CDR3 holds 14 amino acids from the cysteine to the phenylalanine. Only the CDR3 DNA is retained, 42 bases long and in frame from the first base. CDR1 and CDR2 are drawn from the germline V gene (reference sequence): MNHEY, SMNVEV. V trim: 5 bases; J trim: 5 bases; unmatched bases: 5.